These 10 T cell receptor beta chains originate from one sample sequenced in a study of regulatory T cells in long-lasting Graves disease. As to time point: newly diagnosed GD, antithyroid drugs for less than 3 months. Researchers made the TCR library from RNA that was extracted from PBMCs. The authors built TCR beta libraries using iRepertoire HTBI primers and Arm-PCR of CDR3 regions. MiXCR, run by TCRdb on the multiplex PCR reads, gives a single entry per CDR3 protein. Of about 220,000 distinct CDR3 sequences listed, around a fifth were seen once; the top ten hold over 9.5%. This same sample was also taken into another study, of T cells in Graves' hyperthyroidism and ophthalmopathy.

Sequences were derived from peripheral blood mononuclear cells (PBMCs), sampled at new diagnosis, from a patient treated with antithyroid drugs. These receptors all come from a woman between 25 and 40 years old with Graves disease.

This clonotype was counted ten times or more. The rearrangement joins TRBV6-1 to TRBJ1-6; D unresolved. CDR1 MNHNS and CDR2 SASEGT come from the germline V gene. The CDR3 extends over 12 amino acids. Trimming took off 4 bases at V and 7 bases at J, with 5 bases between the two ends. The CDR3 DNA reads TGTGCCAGCAGTGCCAGCAATTCACCCCTCCACTTT. This encodes CASSASNSPLHF.

Notes on this clonotype: This may stem from a read error, because a much larger clone lies one nucleotide away. The gene calls are TRBV29-1 and TRBJ1-4; D is uncertain. The CDR3 is 10 residues long. Trimming pared 5 bases from V and 9 bases from J, leaving 7 bases between. Germline CDR1 is SQVTM and CDR2 is ANQGSEA. This chain's CDR3 is CSVRSKKLFF. The CDR3, as DNA: TGCAGCGTTCGAAGTAAAAAACTGTTTTTT.

V and J are TRBV12-3 or TRBV12-4 and TRBJ1-2; D ambiguous. CDR3 length: 12 amino acids. V lost 5 bases to trimming and J lost 4 bases, with 8 bases between them. The chain's CDR3 is CASSDGSYGYTF. CDR3 in DNA: TGTGCCAGCAGTGACGGGAGCTATGGCTACACCTTC.

This clonotype was counted at least ten times. The chain carries TRBV28 and TRBJ2-4, with D hard to call. The CDR3 is 14 amino acids. Trimming shortened V by 7 bases and J by 0 bases, and 10 bases separated the two germline ends. The V gene's germline CDR1 is MDHEN and CDR2 SYDVKM. The CDR3 here is CASTSGLAKNIQYF. In DNA, the CDR3 is TGTGCCAGCACCTCCGGGCTAGCCAAAAACATTCAGTACTTC.

This clonotype was recorded many times. CDR3 region: CASSQLWTSGGLYQETQYF. The CDR3, as DNA: TGTGCCAGCAGCCAACTGTGGACTAGCGGGGGGCTGTACCAAGAGACCCAGTACTTC. The V call is TRBV3-1, the J call TRBJ2-5, with TRBD2 matching 14 bases. CDR1 is LGHDT and CDR2 is YNNKEL in the germline V gene (reference sequence). The V segment lost 2 bases and the J segment 0 bases; nucleotides outside the gene matches: 8. The CDR3 covers 19 residues.

This clonotype appeared many times. J is TRBJ2-1 and V is TRBV11-2, with 7 bases that match TRBD2. V lost 3 bases to trimming and J lost 3 bases; unmatched junction nucleotides: 5. Germline assignment: CDR1 SGHAT and CDR2 FQNNGV. This CDR3 contains 15 residues. The CDR3 loop reads CASSLAPSGYNEQFF. In nucleotides, the CDR3 is TGTGCCAGCAGCTTGGCCCCTAGCGGCTACAATGAGCAGTTCTTC.

The chain uses TRBV11-2 and TRBJ2-7; D is possibly TRBD2 (7 bases). CDR1 is SGHAT, CDR2 FQNNGV, per germline. The V end lost 5 bases, the J end lost 3 bases, and 17 bases lay between the germline ends. This CDR3 has 15 amino acids. CDR3 nucleotide sequence: TGTGCCAGCAGCCTGTACAGGGAGGGCAGCTACGAGCAGTACTTC. It codes for CASSLYREGSYEQYF.

This clonotype was detected ten times or more. The chain's CDR3 is CASSEILGAVSTDTQYF. CDR3 nucleotide sequence: TGTGCCAGCAGTGAAATTTTAGGGGCAGTTAGCACAGATACGCAGTATTTT. This sequence joins TRBV6-2 or TRBV6-3 and TRBJ2-3, with D perhaps matching TRBD1 (5 bases). Trimming removed 5 bases at V and 0 bases at J, with 18 bases between. Germline CDR1 MNHEY, CDR2 SVGEGT. The CDR3 runs 17 residues.

This clonotype was picked up many times. The rearrangement links TRBV7-9 to TRBJ1-2; maybe TRBD1 (6 bases). Germline V gene data show CDR1 as SEHNR and CDR2 as FQNEAQ (reference sequence). This CDR3 spans 15 amino acids. Trimming cost V 4 bases and J 6 bases, with 18 bases left between them. The CDR3 region has the DNA TGTGCCAGCAGCTCCCCATCTGGGGGGCGAAATGGCTACACCTTC. This encodes CASSSPSGGRNGYTF.

This clonotype occurred many times. The gene calls are TRBV24-1 and TRBJ2-5; 8 nucleotides align to TRBD2. This CDR3 comprises 16 residues. The junction had 8 bases not matched to a gene; V was cut back by 4 bases and J by 2 bases. CDR1 is KGHDR, CDR2 SFDVKD, per germline. The CDR3 region is CATSDPGRAGQETQYF. DNA of the CDR3: TGTGCCACCAGTGACCCCGGGAGGGCCGGGCAAGAGACCCAGTACTTC.